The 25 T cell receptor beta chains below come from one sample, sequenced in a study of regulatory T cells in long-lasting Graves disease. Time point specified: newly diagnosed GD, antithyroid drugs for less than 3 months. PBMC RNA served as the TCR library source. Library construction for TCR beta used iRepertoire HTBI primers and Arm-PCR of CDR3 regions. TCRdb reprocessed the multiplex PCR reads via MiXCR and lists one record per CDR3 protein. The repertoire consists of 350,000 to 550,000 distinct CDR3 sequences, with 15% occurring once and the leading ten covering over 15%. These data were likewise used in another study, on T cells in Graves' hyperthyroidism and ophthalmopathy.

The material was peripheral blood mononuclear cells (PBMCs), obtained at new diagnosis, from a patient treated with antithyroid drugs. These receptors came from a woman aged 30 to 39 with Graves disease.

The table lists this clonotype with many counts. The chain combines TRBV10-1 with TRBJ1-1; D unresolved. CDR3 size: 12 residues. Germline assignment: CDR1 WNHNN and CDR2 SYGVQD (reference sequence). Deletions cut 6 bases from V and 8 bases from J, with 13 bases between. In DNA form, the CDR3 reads TGCGCCAGCAGAATTGACAACGTCGAAGCTTTCTTT. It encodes CASRIDNVEAFF.

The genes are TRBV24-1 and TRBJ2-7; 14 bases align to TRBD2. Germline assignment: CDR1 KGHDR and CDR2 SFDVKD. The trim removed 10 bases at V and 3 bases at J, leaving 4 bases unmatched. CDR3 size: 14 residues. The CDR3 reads CATSGTSGSYEQYF. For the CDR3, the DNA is TGTGCCACGAGCGGGACTAGCGGGAGCTACGAGCAGTACTTC.

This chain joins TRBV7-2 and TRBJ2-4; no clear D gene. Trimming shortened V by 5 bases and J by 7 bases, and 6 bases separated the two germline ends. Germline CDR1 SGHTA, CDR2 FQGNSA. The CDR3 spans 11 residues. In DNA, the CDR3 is TGTGCCAGCAGCAAGGATAACATTCAGTACTTC. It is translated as CASSKDNIQYF.

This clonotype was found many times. CDR3 loop: CASSLETWTEAFF. In DNA, the CDR3 is TGTGCCAGCAGCTTAGAGACTTGGACTGAAGCTTTCTTT. The chain uses TRBV7-9 and TRBJ1-1; no clear D. The V gene's germline CDR1 is SEHNR and CDR2 FQNEAQ (reference sequence). V dropped 1 base and J dropped 5 bases, with 8 bases sitting between them. This CDR3 has 13 amino acids. Looking up the rest from reference TRBV7-9 and TRBJ1-1 gives the full variable domain: DTGVSQNPRHKITKRGQNVTFRCDPISEHNRLYWYRQTLGQGPEFLTYFQNEAQLEKSRLLSDRFSAERPKGSFSTLEIQRTEQGDSAMYLCASSLETWTEAFFGQGTRLTVV.

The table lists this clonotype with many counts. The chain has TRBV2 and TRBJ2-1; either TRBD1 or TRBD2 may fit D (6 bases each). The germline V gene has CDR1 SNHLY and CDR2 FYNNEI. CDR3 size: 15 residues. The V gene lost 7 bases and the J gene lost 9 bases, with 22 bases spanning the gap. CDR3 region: CASTTRGALRTEQFF. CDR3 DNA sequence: TGTGCCAGCACTACGAGGGGGGCACTCAGGACTGAGCAGTTCTTC.

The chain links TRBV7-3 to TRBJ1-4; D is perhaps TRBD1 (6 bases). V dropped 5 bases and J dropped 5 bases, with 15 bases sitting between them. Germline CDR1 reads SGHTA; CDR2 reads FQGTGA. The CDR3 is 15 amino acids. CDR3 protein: CASSPGASRNEKLFF. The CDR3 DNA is TGTGCCAGCAGCCCAGGGGCCAGCAGAAATGAAAAACTGTTTTTT.

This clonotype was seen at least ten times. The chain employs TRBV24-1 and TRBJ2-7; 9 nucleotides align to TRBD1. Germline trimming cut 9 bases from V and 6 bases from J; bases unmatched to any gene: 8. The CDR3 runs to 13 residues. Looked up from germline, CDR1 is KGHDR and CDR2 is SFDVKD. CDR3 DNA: TGTGCCACCTCCCGGGACAGGGACGGCGAGCAGTACTTC. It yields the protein CATSRDRDGEQYF.

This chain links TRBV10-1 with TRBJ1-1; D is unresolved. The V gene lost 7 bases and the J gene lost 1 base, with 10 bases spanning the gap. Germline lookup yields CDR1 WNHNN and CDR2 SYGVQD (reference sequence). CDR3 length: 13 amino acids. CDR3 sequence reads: CASKGGSNTEAFF. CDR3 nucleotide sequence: TGCGCCAGCAAGGGCGGCTCGAACACTGAAGCTTTCTTT.

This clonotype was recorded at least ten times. The CDR3 spells CASSFAPTGTSGGFYEQYF. The CDR3 coding sequence is TGTGCCAGCAGTTTCGCCCCGACCGGGACTAGCGGGGGCTTTTACGAGCAGTACTTC. The chain has TRBV28 and TRBJ2-7; 14 bases agree with TRBD2. The V gene's germline CDR1 is MDHEN and CDR2 SYDVKM. Trimming cost V 3 bases and J 4 bases; bases outside gene matches: 14. CDR3 length: 19 amino acids.

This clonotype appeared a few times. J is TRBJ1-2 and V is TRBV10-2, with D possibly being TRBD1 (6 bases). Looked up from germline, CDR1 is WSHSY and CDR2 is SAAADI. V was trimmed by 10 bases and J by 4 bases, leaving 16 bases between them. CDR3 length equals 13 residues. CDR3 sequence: CATSSSGAYGYTF. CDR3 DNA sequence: TGCGCCACCTCATCCTCAGGGGCCTATGGCTACACCTTC.

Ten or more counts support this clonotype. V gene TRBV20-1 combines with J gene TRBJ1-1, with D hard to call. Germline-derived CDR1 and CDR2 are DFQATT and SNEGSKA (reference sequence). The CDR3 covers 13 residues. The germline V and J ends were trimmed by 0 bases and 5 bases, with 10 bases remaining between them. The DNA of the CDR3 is TGCAGTGCTAGAGAATTAAGCGGTACTGAAGCTTTCTTT. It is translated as CSARELSGTEAFF.

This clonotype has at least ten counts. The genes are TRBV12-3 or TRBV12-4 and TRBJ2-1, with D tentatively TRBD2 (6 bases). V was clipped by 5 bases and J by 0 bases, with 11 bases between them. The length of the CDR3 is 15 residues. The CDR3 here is CASSPSVSSYNEQFF. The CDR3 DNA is TGTGCCAGCAGTCCTAGCGTGAGCTCCTACAATGAGCAGTTCTTC.

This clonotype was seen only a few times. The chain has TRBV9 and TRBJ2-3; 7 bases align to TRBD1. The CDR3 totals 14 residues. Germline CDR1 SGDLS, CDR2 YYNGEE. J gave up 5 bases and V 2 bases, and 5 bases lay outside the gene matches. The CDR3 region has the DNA TGTGCCAGCAGCGTCCGGACAGGCAGAGATACGCAGTATTTT. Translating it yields CASSVRTGRDTQYF.

The CDR3 sequence: CSVKRLAGDSDTQYF. Written as DNA, the CDR3 is TGCAGCGTAAAGAGACTAGCGGGAGACTCAGATACGCAGTATTTT. V is TRBV29-1 and J is TRBJ2-3, with 12 bases fitting TRBD2. The CDR3 sequence is 15 residues long. V trimming: 6 bases; J trimming: 4 bases; junction bases outside the gene matches: 8. Germline V CDR1 and CDR2: SQVTM, ANQGSEA.

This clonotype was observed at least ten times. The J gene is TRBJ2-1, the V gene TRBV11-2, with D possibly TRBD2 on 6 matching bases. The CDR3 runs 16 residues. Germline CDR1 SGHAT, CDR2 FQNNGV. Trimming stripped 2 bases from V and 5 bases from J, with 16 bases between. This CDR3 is CASSLRGGLGNNEQFF. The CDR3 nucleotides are TGTGCCAGCAGCTTAAGGGGAGGCCTCGGGAACAATGAGCAGTTCTTC. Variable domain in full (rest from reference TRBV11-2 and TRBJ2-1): EAGVAQSPRYKIIEKRQSVAFWCNPISGHATLYWYQQILGQGPKLLIQFQNNGVVDDSQLPKDRFSAERLKGVDSTLKIQPAKLEDSAVYLCASSLRGGLGNNEQFFGPGTRLTVL.

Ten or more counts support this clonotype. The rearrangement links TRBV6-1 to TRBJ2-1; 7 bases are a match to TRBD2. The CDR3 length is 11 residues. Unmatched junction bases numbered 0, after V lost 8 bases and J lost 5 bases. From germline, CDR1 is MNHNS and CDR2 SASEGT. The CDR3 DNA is TGTGCCAGCCTAGCGGACAATGAGCAGTTCTTC. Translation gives CASLADNEQFF.

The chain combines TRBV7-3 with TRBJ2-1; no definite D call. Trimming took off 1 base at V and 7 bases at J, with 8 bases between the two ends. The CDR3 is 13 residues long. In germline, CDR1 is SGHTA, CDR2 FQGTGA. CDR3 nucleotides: TGTGCCAGCAGCTTAATCATGGGGAATGAGCAGTTCTTC. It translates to CASSLIMGNEQFF.

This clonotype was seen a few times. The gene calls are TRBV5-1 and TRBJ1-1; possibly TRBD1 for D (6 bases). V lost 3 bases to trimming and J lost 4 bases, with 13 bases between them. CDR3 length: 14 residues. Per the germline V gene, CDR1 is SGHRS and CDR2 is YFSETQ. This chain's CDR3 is CASSSGARGTEAFF. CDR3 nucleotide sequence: TGCGCCAGCAGCTCTGGTGCCAGGGGCACTGAAGCTTTCTTT.

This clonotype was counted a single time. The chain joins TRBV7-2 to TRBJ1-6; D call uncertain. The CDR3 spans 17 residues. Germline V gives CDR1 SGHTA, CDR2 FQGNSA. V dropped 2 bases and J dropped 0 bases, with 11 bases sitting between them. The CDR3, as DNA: TGTGCCAGCAGCTTAATTAAGACTAGCTCCTATAATTCACCCCTCCACTTT. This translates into CASSLIKTSSYNSPLHF.

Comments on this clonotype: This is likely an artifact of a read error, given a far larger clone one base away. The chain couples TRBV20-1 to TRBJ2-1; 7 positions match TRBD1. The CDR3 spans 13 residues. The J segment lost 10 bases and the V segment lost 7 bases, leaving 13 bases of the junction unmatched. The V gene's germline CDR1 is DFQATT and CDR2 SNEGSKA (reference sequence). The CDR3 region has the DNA TGCAGTGGGGGCCAGGGGGAACCCTACGAGCAGTTCTTC. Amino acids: CSGGQGEPYEQFF.

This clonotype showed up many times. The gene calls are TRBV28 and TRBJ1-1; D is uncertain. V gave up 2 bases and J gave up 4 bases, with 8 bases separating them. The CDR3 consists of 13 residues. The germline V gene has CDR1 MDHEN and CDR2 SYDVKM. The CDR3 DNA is TGTGCCAGCAGTTTAGGGGAAGCCACTGAAGCTTTCTTT. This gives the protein CASSLGEATEAFF.

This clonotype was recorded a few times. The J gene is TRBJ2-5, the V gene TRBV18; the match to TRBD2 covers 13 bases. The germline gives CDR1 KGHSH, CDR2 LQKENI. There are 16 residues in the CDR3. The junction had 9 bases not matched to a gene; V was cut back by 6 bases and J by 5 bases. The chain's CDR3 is CASSLLAGGPEETQYF. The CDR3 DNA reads TGTGCCAGCTCCCTACTAGCGGGAGGGCCGGAGGAGACCCAGTACTTC.

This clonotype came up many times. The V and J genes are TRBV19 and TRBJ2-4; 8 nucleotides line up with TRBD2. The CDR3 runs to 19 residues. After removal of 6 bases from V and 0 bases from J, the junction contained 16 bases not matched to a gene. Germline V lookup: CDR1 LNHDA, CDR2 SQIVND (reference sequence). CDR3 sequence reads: CASSRAGEELRLAKNIQYF. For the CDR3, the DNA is TGTGCCAGTAGCAGAGCGGGAGAGGAGCTTCGTCTAGCCAAAAACATTCAGTACTTC. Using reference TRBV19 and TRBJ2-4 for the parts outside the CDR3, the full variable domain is DGGITQSPKYLFRKEGQNVTLSCEQNLNHDAMYWYRQDPGQGLRLIYYSQIVNDFQKGDIAEGYSVSREKKESFPLTVTSAQKNPTAFYLCASSRAGEELRLAKNIQYFGAGTRLSVL.

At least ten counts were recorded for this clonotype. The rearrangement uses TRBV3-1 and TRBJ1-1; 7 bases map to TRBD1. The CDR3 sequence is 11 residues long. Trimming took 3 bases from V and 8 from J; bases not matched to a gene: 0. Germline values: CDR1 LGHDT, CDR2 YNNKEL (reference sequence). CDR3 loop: CASSQGQEAFF. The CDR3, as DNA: TGTGCCAGCAGCCAGGGACAGGAAGCTTTCTTT.

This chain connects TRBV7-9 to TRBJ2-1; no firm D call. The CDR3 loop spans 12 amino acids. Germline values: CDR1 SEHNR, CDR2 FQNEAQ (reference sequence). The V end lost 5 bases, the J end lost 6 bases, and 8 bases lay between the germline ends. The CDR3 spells CASSHSRNEQFF. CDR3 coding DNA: TGTGCCAGCAGCCACAGTCGCAATGAGCAGTTCTTC. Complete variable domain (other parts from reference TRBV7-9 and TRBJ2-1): DTGVSQNPRHKITKRGQNVTFRCDPISEHNRLYWYRQTLGQGPEFLTYFQNEAQLEKSRLLSDRFSAERPKGSFSTLEIQRTEQGDSAMYLCASSHSRNEQFFGPGTRLTVL.